This TCR beta chain stems from a study of blood T cell repertoires in COVID-19. Original processing notes: Nucleated cell counts were estimated from reference gene primer amplification. This table comes from immunoSEQ multiplex PCR, and its TCRdb copy is limited to in-frame clones, with some not included. Clone size and V and J calls were adopted from that table, with D and trimming inferred from the DNA. The data show 250,000 or so clones, approximately 83% seen once. The CDR3 runs to 13 residues. The ends were cut back, 5 bases at V and 4 bases at J, with 11 bases in the middle. In terms of age and location, participants ranged from roughly 18 to 95 years and lived in about two dozen US areas. Comment on this clone: Other DNA sequences of this sample code for an identical CDR3.

The chain uses TRBV12-3 or TRBV12-4 and TRBJ1-1, with D perhaps TRBD1 (5 bases). The specimen sequenced was PBMCs or T cells enriched from blood (not recorded which). The source is a woman aged 50 to 60 who had recovered from COVID-19. Here the CDR3 reads CASSTQGRTEAFF. The DNA for the CDR3 is TGTGCCAGCAGTACTCAGGGTCGCACTGAAGCTTTCTTT.